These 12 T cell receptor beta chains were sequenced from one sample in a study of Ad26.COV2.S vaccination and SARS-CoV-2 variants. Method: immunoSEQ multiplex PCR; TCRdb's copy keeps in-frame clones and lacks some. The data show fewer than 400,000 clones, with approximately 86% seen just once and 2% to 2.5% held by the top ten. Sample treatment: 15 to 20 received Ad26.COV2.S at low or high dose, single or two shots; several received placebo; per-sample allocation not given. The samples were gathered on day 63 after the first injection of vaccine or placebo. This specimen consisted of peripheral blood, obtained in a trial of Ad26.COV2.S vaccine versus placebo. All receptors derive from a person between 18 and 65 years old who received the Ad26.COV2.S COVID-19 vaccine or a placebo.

CDR3: CVRSLEVHRECPDTQYF. The CDR3, as DNA: TGTGTCAGAAGCTTAGAGGTTCACAGGGAATGCCCAGATACGCAGTATTTT. V and J are TRBV7-5 and TRBJ2-3; TRBD1, the table's D call, lacks a check against the DNA. TRBV7-5 is reported as a pseudogene. The CDR3 loop spans 17 amino acids.

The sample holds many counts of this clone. The CDR3 region is CAISDRVYEQYF. The CDR3, as DNA: TGTGCCATCAGTGACAGGGTCTATGAGCAGTACTTC. The gene calls are TRBV10-3 and TRBJ2-7; possibly TRBD1 for D (5 bases). Trimming cost V 3 bases and J 7 bases, with 10 bases left between them. Germline CDR1 ENHRY, CDR2 SYGVKD. This CDR3 region has 12 residues.

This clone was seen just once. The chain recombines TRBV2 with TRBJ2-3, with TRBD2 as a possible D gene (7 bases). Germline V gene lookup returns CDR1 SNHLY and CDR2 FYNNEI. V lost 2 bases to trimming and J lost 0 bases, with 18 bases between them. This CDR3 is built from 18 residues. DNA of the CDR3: TGTGCCAGCAGTGAACCCCGGGGGGCAGGTGGTAGCACAGATACGCAGTATTTT. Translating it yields CASSEPRGAGGSTDTQYF. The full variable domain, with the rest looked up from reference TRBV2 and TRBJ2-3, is EPEVTQTPSHQVTQMGQEVILRCVPISNHLYFYWYRQILGQKVEFLVSFYNNEISEKSEIFDDQFSVERPDGSNFTLKIRSTKLEDSAMYFCASSEPRGAGGSTDTQYFGPGTRLTVL.

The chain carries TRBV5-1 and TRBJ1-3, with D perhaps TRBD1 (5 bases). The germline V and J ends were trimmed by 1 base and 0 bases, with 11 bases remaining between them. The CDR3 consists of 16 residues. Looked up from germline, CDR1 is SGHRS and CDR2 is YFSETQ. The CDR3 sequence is CASSLRQTHSGNTIYF. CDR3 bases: TGCGCCAGCAGCTTGAGACAGACTCACTCTGGAAACACCATATATTTT.

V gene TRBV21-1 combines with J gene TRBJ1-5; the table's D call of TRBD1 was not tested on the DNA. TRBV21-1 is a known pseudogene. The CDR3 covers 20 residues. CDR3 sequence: CASSNPGRDRVERGCQPQHF. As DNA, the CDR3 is TGTGCCAGCAGCAATCCCGGCCGGGACAGGGTCGAGAGGGGCTGTCAGCCCCAGCATTTT.

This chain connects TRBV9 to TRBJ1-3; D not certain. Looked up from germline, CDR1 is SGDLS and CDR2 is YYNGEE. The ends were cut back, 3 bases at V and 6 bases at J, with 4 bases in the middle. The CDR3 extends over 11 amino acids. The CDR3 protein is CASSAANTIYF. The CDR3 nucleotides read TGTGCCAGCAGCGCTGCAAACACCATATATTTT.

CDR3 loop: CASSEWSQETQYF. In nucleotides, the CDR3 is TGTGCCAGCAGTGAATGGTCCCAAGAGACCCAGTACTTC. The chain combines TRBV25-1 with TRBJ2-5; D remains ambiguous. Trimming stripped 1 base from V and 1 base from J, with 4 bases between. Germline V lookup: CDR1 MGHDK, CDR2 SYGVNS. CDR3 length: 13 amino acids.

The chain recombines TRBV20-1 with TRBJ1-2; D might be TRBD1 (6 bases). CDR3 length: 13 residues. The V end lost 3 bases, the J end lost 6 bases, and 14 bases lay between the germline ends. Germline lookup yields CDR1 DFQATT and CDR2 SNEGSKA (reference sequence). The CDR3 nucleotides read TGCAGTGCTAGTGTCGGGACATCCGATGGCTACACCTTC. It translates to CSASVGTSDGYTF.

CDR3 DNA sequence: TGCGCCAGCAGTGATTTAGCGGGGGGGCCGGATGAGCAGTTCTTC. As protein: CASSDLAGGPDEQFF. This rearrangement joins TRBV10-1 to TRBJ2-1, with TRBD2 matching 11 bases. The germline V gene encodes CDR1 WNHNN and CDR2 SYGVQD (reference sequence). The CDR3 has 15 residues. V was pared by 3 bases and J by 8 bases, with 6 bases of the junction left unmatched.

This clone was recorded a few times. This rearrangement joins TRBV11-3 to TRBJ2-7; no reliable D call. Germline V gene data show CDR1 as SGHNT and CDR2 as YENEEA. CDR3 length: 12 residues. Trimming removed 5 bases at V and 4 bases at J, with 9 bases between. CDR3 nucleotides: TGTGCCAGCAGCGCCCACCCTTACGAGCAGTACTTC. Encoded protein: CASSAHPYEQYF. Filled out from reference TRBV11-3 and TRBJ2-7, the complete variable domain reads EAGVVQSPRYKIIEKKQPVAFWCNPISGHNTLYWYLQNLGQGPELLIRYENEEAVDDSQLPKDRFSAERLKGVDSTLKIQPAELGDSAVYLCASSAHPYEQYFGPGTRLTVT.

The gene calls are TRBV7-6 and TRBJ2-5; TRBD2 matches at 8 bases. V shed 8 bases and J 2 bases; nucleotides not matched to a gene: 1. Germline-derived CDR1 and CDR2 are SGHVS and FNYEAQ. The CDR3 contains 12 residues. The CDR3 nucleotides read TGTGCCAGCGGCGGGGGGCAAGAGACCCAGTACTTC. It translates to CASGGGQETQYF.

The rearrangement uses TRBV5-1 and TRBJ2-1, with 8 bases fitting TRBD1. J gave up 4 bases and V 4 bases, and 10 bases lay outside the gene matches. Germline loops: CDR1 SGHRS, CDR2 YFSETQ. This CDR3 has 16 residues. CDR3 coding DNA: TGCGCCAGCAGCCCGGTCTTCGGACAGGGATACAATGAGCAGTTCTTC. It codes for CASSPVFGQGYNEQFF.